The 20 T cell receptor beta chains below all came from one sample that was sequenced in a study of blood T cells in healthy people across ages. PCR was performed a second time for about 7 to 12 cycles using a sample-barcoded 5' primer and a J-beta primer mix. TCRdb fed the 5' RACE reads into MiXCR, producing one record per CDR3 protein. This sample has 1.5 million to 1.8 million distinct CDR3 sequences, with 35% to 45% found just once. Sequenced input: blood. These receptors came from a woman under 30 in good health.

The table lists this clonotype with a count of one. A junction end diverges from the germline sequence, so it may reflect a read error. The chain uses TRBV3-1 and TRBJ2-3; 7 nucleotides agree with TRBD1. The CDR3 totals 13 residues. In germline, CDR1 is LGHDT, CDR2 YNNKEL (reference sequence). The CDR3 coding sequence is TGTGCCAGCACCGGACAGGCCACAGATACGCGGTATTTT. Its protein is CASTGQATDTRYF.

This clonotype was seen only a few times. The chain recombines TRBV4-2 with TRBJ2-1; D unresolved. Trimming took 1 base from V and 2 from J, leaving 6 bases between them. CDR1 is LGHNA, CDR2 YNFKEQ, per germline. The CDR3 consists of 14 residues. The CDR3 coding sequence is TGTGCCAGCAGCCAAGGCCAAACCTACAATGAGCAGTTCTTC. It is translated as CASSQGQTYNEQFF.

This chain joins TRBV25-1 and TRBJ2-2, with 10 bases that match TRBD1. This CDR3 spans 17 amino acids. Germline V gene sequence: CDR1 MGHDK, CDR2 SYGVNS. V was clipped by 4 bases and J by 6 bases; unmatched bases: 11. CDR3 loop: CASSAQSRQGASGELFF. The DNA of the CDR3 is TGTGCCAGCAGTGCCCAATCTCGACAGGGGGCGTCCGGGGAGCTGTTTTTT.

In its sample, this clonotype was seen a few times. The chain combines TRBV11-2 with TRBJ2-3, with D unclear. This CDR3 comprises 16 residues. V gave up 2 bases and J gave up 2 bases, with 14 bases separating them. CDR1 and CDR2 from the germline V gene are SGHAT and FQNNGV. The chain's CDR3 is CASSLSWEPPTDTQYF. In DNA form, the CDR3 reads TGTGCCAGCAGCTTATCCTGGGAACCGCCCACAGATACGCAGTATTTT.

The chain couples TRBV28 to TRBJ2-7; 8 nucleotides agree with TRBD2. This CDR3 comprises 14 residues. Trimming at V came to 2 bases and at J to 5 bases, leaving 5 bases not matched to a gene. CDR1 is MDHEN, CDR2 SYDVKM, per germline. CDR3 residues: CASSLGTRYHEQYF. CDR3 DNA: TGTGCCAGCAGTTTAGGGACTAGGTATCACGAGCAGTACTTC. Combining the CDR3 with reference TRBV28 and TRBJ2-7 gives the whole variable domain DVKVTQSSRYLVKRTGEKVFLECVQDMDHENMFWYRQDPGLGLRLIYFSYDVKMKEKGDIPEGYSVSREKKERFSLILESASTNQTSMYLCASSLGTRYHEQYFGPGTRLTVT.

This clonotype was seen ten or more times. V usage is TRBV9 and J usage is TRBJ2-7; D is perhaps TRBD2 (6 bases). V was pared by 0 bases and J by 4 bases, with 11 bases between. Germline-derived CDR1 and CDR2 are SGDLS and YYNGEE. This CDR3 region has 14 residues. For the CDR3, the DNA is TGTGCCAGCAGCGTAGCGGGAGACTATTACGAGCAGTACTTC. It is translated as CASSVAGDYYEQYF.

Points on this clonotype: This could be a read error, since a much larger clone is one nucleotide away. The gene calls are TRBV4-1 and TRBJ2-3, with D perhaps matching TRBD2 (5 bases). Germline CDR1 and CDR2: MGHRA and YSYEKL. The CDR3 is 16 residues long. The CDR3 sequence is CTSSQLSGTSTDTQYF. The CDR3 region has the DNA TGCACCAGCAGCCAACTGAGCGGAACTAGCACAGATACGCAGTATTTT.

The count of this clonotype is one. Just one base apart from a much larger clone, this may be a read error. The DNA for the CDR3 is TGTGCCATTACGGACGGCGGGGGTGGTACAGATACGCAGTATTTT. It encodes CAITDGGGGTDTQYF. The chain combines TRBV10-3 with TRBJ2-3; 7 nucleotides match TRBD2. The V gene end was trimmed by 9 bases and the J gene end by 3 bases; junction bases not matched to a gene: 12. From germline, CDR1 is ENHRY and CDR2 SYGVKD. CDR3 length: 15 amino acids.

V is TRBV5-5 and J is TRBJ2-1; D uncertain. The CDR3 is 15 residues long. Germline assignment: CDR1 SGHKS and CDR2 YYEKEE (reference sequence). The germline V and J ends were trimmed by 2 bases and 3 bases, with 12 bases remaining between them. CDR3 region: CASSFTTEFYNEQFF. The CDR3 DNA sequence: TGTGCCAGCAGCTTTACGACGGAATTCTACAATGAGCAGTTCTTC.

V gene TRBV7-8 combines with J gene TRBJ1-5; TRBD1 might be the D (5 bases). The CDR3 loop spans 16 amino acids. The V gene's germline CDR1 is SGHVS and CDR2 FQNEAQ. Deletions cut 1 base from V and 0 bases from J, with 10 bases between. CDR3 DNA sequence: TGTGCCAGCAGCTTAGAGCAGGGAATTAGCAATCAGCCCCAGCATTTT. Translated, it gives CASSLEQGISNQPQHF.

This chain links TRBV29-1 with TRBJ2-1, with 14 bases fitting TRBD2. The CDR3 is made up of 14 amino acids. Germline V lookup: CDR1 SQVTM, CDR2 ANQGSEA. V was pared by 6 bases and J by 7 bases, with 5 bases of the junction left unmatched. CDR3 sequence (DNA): TGCAGCGTCGGGACTAGCGGGAGTCCGAATGAGCAGTTCTTC. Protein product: CSVGTSGSPNEQFF.

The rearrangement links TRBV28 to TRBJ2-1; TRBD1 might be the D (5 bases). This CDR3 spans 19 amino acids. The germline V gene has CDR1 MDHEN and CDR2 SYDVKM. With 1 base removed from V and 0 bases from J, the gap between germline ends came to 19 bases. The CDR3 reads CASSLFFFVGRTSYNEQFF. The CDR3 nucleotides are TGTGCCAGCAGTTTATTTTTTTTCGTGGGGCGGACCTCCTACAATGAGCAGTTCTTC.

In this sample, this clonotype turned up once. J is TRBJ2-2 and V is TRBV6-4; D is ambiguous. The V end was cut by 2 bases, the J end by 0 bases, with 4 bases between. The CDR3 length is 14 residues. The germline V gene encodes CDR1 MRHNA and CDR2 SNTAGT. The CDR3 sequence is CASSDNPNTGELFF. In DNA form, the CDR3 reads TGTGCCAGCAGTGACAACCCGAACACCGGGGAGCTGTTTTTT.

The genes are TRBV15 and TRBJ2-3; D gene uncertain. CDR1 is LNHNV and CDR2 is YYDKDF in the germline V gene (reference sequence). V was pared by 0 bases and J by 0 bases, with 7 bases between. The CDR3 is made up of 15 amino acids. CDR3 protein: CATSRDNPSTDTQYF. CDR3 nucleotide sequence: TGTGCCACCAGCAGAGATAACCCGAGCACAGATACGCAGTATTTT.

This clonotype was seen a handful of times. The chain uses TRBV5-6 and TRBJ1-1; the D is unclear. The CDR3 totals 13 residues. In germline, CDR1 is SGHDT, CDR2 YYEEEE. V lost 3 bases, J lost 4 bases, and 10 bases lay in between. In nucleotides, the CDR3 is TGTGCCAGCAGCTCATGGGTTGCCACTGAAGCTTTCTTT. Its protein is CASSSWVATEAFF.

The CDR3 loop is CASSFLTSGIYLDNEQFF. The CDR3 coding sequence is TGCGCCAGCAGCTTTTTGACTAGCGGGATTTACTTAGACAATGAGCAGTTCTTC. The V and J genes are TRBV5-1 and TRBJ2-1; 11 bases align to TRBD2. This CDR3 is 18 amino acids long. Germline lookup yields CDR1 SGHRS and CDR2 YFSETQ. The ends lost 2 bases at V and 5 bases at J; junction bases unmatched: 12. The full variable domain, its missing parts supplied by reference TRBV5-1 and TRBJ2-1, is KAGVTQTPRYLIKTRGQQVTLSCSPISGHRSVSWYQQTPGQGLQFLFEYFSETQRNKGNFPGRFSGRQFSNSRSEMNVSTLELGDSALYLCASSFLTSGIYLDNEQFFGPGTRLTVL.

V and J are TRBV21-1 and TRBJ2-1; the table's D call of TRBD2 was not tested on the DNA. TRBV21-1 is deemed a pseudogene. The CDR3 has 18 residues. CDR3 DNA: TGTGCCAGCAGCAAAGGGGGTAGCGGGAGGGGACCCTACAATGAGCAGTTCTTC. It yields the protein CASSKGGSGRGPYNEQFF.

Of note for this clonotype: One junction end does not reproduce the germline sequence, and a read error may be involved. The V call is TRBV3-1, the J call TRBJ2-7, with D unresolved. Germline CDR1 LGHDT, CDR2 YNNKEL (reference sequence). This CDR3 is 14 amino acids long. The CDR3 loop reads CASSQRAQYNERYF. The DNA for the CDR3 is TGTGCCAGCAGCCAAAGGGCACAGTACAATGAGCGGTACTTC.

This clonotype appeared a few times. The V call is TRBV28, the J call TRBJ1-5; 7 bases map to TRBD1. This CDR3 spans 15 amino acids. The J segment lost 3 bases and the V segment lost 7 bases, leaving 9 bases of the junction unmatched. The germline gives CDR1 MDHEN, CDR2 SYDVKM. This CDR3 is CASMPSQGNNQPQHF. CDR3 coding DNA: TGTGCCAGCATGCCCTCACAGGGGAACAATCAGCCCCAGCATTTT.

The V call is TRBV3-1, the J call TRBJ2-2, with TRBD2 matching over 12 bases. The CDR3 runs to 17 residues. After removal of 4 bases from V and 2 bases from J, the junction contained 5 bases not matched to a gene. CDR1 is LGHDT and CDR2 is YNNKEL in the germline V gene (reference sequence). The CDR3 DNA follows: TGTGCCAGCAGCCCGGGACTAGCGGGTGTCAACACCGGGGAGCTGTTTTTT. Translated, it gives CASSPGLAGVNTGELFF.